This is a list of T cell receptor beta chains from one sample in a study of T-cell memory formation after mild COVID-19. TCRdb reprocessed the 5' RACE reads with MiXCR, giving one entry per CDR3 protein. This sample carries about 470,000 distinct CDR3 sequences, roughly 18% of them seen once, and the ten largest clones take roughly an eighth. The sample comprised PBMCs or a T cell subset sorted from them (not recorded which). All receptors derive from an adult woman who had mild COVID-19 (a few samples of this study predate the infection). Cell type and time point are not known. The CDR3 runs from the conserved cysteine through the conserved F or W. D genes are given only for firm matches. Clone size, where shown, is once, few, many, or a class for clones that have expanded.

TRBV6-6	NA	TRBJ2-7	few	CASSLILSGEQYF	TGTGCCAGCAGCCTGATCCTTTCCGGGGAGCAGTACTTC
TRBV3-1	NA	TRBJ2-5	NA	CASSQEGGAEKTQYF	TGTGCCAGCAGCCAGGAAGGGGGGGCAGAAAAGACCCAGTACTTC
TRBV5-1	TRBD1	TRBJ1-1	NA	CASSRSPRQGGVNTEAFF	TGCGCCAGCAGCCGTTCCCCCCGACAGGGCGGGGTGAACACTGAAGCTTTCTTT
TRBV15	NA	TRBJ2-7	few	CATSRDDGSKQYF	TGTGCCACCAGCAGAGATGACGGTTCGAAGCAGTACTTC
TRBV6-5	NA	TRBJ1-2	few	CASSYQGGNFNYGYTF	TGTGCCAGCAGTTACCAAGGGGGAAACTTTAACTATGGCTACACCTTC
TRBV12-3/TRBV12-4	NA	TRBJ1-2	few	CASSLNPLGNYGYTF	TGTGCCAGCAGTTTAAACCCCCTGGGGAACTATGGCTACACCTTC
TRBV6-5	TRBD1	TRBJ2-7	NA	CASSYLDRGHEQYF	TGTGCCAGCAGTTACTTGGACAGGGGCCACGAGCAGTACTTC
TRBV11-3	TRBD1	TRBJ1-1	NA	CASSSGTGFLEAFF	TGTGCCAGCAGCTCCGGGACAGGCTTCCTTGAAGCTTTCTTT
TRBV12-3/TRBV12-4	TRBD1	TRBJ2-7	few	CASSPSGTGSYEQYF	TGTGCCAGCAGTCCCTCCGGGACAGGGAGCTACGAGCAGTACTTC
TRBV12-3/TRBV12-4	NA	TRBJ2-1	many	CASSFVGSSYNEQFF	TGTGCCAGCAGTTTTGTCGGGAGTTCCTACAATGAGCAGTTCTTC
TRBV29-1	NA	TRBJ1-1	NA	CSVRPSRAYTEAFF	TGCAGCGTTCGTCCGTCCAGGGCTTACACTGAAGCTTTCTTT
TRBV7-9	NA	TRBJ1-6	NA	CASSQSDLASPLHF	TGTGCCAGCAGCCAGTCGGATTTAGCTTCACCCCTCCACTTT
TRBV20-1	TRBD2	TRBJ2-5	NA	CSAPRGTSGGEQETQYF	TGCAGTGCCCCGCGGGGGACTAGCGGGGGTGAACAAGAGACCCAGTACTTC
TRBV7-2	NA	TRBJ1-2	NA	CASSFGAASSYGYTF	TGTGCCAGCAGCTTTGGGGCAGCATCCTCCTATGGCTACACCTTC
TRBV12-3/TRBV12-4	NA	TRBJ1-1	few	CASSLSSRVTEAFF	TGTGCCAGCAGTTTATCCTCCCGGGTCACTGAAGCTTTCTTT
TRBV30	NA	TRBJ2-7	many	CACLGGHEQYF	TGTGCCTGCTTGGGGGGGCACGAGCAGTACTTC
TRBV24-1	NA	TRBJ2-1	NA	CATSDLRTSPNEQFF	TGTGCCACCAGTGATTTGCGAACCAGCCCGAATGAGCAGTTCTTC
TRBV30	NA	TRBJ1-2	NA	CAWSSGLGRRYTF	TGTGCCTGGAGTTCCGGGCTCGGCAGGCGCTACACCTTC
TRBV12-3/TRBV12-4	TRBD1	TRBJ1-2	NA	CASSSTGGSGYTF	TGTGCCAGCAGCTCTACAGGGGGGTCTGGCTACACCTTC
TRBV29-1	NA	TRBJ2-7	few	CSVEEAGYEQYF	TGCAGCGTTGAAGAGGCGGGGTACGAGCAGTACTTC
TRBV25-1	TRBD1	TRBJ2-3	few	CASTGGTGVPNPLSDTQYF	TGTGCCAGCACGGGTGGGACAGGGGTTCCAAATCCCTTATCAGATACGCAGTATTTT
TRBV9	TRBD1	TRBJ2-7	NA	CASSAGGQGPYEQYF	TGTGCCAGCAGCGCAGGGGGACAGGGGCCCTACGAGCAGTACTTC
TRBV19	NA	TRBJ2-1	few	CASSPLAGNEQFF	TGTGCCAGTAGTCCCTTAGCTGGGAATGAGCAGTTCTTC
TRBV7-9	TRBD1	TRBJ2-3	NA	CASSPRTGDSTDTQYF	TGTGCCAGCAGCCCCAGGACAGGGGATAGCACAGATACGCAGTATTTT
TRBV24-1	NA	TRBJ2-5	NA	CATRDLTEETQYF	TGTGCCACCCGTGACCTGACAGAAGAGACCCAGTACTTC
TRBV7-8	NA	TRBJ2-3	many	CASVRTSTDTQYF	TGTGCCAGCGTGCGGACTAGCACAGATACGCAGTATTTT
TRBV10-3	NA	TRBJ1-2	many	CAISDSNYGYTF	TGTGCCATCAGCGACAGTAACTATGGCTACACCTTC